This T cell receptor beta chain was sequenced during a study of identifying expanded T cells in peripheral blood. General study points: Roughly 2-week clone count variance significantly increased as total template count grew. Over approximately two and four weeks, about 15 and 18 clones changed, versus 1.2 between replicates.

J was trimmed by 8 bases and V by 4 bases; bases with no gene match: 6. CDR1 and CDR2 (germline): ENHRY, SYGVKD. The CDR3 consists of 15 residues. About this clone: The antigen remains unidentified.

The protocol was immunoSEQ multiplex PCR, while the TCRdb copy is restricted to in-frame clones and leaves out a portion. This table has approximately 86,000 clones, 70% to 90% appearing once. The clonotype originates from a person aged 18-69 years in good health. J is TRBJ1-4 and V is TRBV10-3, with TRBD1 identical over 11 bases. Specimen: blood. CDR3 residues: CAISGSGTGGEKLFF. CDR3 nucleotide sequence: TGTGCCATCAGTGGGTCCGGGACAGGGGGGGAAAAACTGTTTTTT.